This T cell receptor (beta chain) is drawn from a study of T-cell reconstitution after alpha-beta-depleted transplantation in children. CDR3 length: 14 amino acids. The ends were cut back, 0 bases at V and 6 bases at J, with 9 bases in the middle. Germline V CDR1 and CDR2: SGHRS, YFSETQ. Unique molecular identifiers were incorporated into the prepared TCRbeta library. TCRdb analysed the PCR reads with MiXCR anew, one entry per CDR3 protein. The profile shows hundreds of thousands of distinct CDR3 sequences, around 12% of them singletons. This clonotype was detected ten times or more. The sequence was collected from a human donor who donated a stem cell graft to a child with acute lymphoblastic leukemia. J is TRBJ1-4 and V is TRBV5-1; no reliable D call. Sequenced here: PBMCs from the stem cell graft donor, sampled from the stem cell graft. CDR3 residues: CASSLDGEYEKLFF. The CDR3 nucleotides are TGCGCCAGCAGCTTGGACGGGGAATATGAAAAACTGTTTTTT.